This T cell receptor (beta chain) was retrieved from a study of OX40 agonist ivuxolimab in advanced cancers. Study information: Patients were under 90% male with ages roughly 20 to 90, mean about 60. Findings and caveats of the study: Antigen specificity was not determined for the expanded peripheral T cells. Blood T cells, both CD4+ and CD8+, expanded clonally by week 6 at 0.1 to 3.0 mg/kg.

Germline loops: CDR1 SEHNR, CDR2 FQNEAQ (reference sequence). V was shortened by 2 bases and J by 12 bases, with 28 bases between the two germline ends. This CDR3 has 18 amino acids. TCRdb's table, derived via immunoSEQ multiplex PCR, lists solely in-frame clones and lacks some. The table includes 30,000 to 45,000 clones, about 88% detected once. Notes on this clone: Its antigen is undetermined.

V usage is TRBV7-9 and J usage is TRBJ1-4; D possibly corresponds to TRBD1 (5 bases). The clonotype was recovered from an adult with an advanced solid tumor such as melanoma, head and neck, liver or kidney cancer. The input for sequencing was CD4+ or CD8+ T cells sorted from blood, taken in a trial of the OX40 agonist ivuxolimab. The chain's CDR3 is CASSLYRRDREANLQLFF. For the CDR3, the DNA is TGTGCCAGCAGCTTATATCGTCGAGACAGAGAAGCGAATCTTCAACTGTTTTTT. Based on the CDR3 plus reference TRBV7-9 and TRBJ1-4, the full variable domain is DTGVSQNPRHKITKRGQNVTFRCDPISEHNRLYWYRQTLGQGPEFLTYFQNEAQLEKSRLLSDRFSAERPKGSFSTLEIQRTEQGDSAMYLCASSLYRRDREANLQLFFGSGTQLSVL.